One T cell receptor (beta chain) is described in this entry. Its antigen is still unknown. Samples: about 28 days before transplant, then days 30, 100 and 180 after. Profiled with immunoSEQ multiplex PCR; TCRdb holds only in-frame clones, not every one. In the table there are 13,000 to 15,000 clones, approximately 95% of which are singletons. V lost 1 base and J 7 bases, leaving 13 bases between the germline ends. The CDR3 has 14 amino acids. CDR1 is SEHNR and CDR2 is FQNEAQ in the germline V gene (reference sequence). These data originate in a study of T cell clonotyping in hematopoietic cell transplantation. Study results and caveats: Cells were unsorted, so CD4 and CD8 contributions were not separated. Few recipient clonotypes overlapped donors; over 97% were de novo at given depth. Graft donor and pretransplant recipient Inverse Simpson Index values predicted broader posttransplant TCR diversity.

V usage is TRBV7-9 and J usage is TRBJ1-1, with D tentatively TRBD1 (5 bases). The starting material was PBMCs, obtained 30 days after allogeneic stem cell transplant. This TCR derives from a male patient aged 55-69 years who had an allogeneic stem cell transplant from an unrelated donor, so the T cells may come from the graft donor. Some clones in this sample may be carry-over from other donors' samples. The CDR3: CASSLEGVESEAFF. CDR3 bases: TGTGCCAGCAGCTTAGAAGGGGTGGAGAGTGAAGCTTTCTTT. Combining the CDR3 with reference TRBV7-9 and TRBJ1-1 gives the whole variable domain DTGVSQNPRHKITKRGQNVTFRCDPISEHNRLYWYRQTLGQGPEFLTYFQNEAQLEKSRLLSDRFSAERPKGSFSTLEIQRTEQGDSAMYLCASSLEGVESEAFFGQGTRLTVV.